This is a list of T cell receptor beta chains from one sample in a study of CD8 T cell repertoires and HIV-1 epitope variants. Sequenced by immunoSEQ multiplex PCR; TCRdb stores in-frame clones only, minus some. The sample has over 90,000 clones, around 75% seen once; the top ten hold around 24%. The sequencing input was uncultured baseline CD8+ T cells from peripheral blood mononuclear cells (PBMCs). All receptors derive from a male donor with HIV. Both conserved end residues are part of each CDR3. The D gene is left open where the match is weak. Size is stated for part of the rows, as once, few or many counts, or as a class when the clone is expanded.

>TRBV5-6|.|.|TRBJ2-2
CASSLGVSLELFF
TGTGCCAGCAGCTTGGGGGTCAGTTTGGAGCTGTTTTTT
>TRBV7-9|many|.|TRBJ2-3
CASSQLVTDTQYF
TGTGCCAGCAGCCAGTTGGTCACAGATACGCAGTATTTT
>TRBV7-2|.|TRBD1|TRBJ2-1
CASSLAGQGVDEQFF
TGTGCCAGCAGCTTAGCCGGGCAGGGGGTCGATGAGCAGTTCTTC
>TRBV7-9|.|.|TRBJ2-1
CASSFSDEQFF
TGTGCCAGCAGCTTCAGTGATGAGCAGTTCTTC
>TRBV6-5|.|.|TRBJ2-1
CASSYSASGSYNEQFF
TGTGCCAGCAGTTACTCGGCAAGTGGCTCCTACAATGAGCAGTTCTTC
>TRBV5-1|.|.|TRBJ2-6
CASSPEQAAGANVLTF
TGCGCCAGCAGCCCGGAACAGGCCGCTGGGGCCAACGTCCTGACTTTC
>TRBV7-2|.|TRBD2|TRBJ2-1
CASSYPAGTSGRAFNEQFF
TGTGCCAGCAGCTACCCCGCCGGGACTAGCGGGAGGGCCTTCAATGAGCAGTTCTTC
>TRBV5-4|.|.|TRBJ2-5
CASSFEGVGETQYF
TGTGCCAGCAGTTTCGAGGGTGTTGGCGAGACCCAGTACTTC
>TRBV19|.|TRBD1|TRBJ1-5
CASSINEGAFQPQHF
TGTGCCAGTAGTATAAATGAGGGGGCGTTTCAGCCCCAGCATTTT
>TRBV7-2|few|.|TRBJ1-5
CASSLGGYQPQHF
TGTGCCAGCAGCTTAGGTGGATATCAGCCCCAGCATTTT
>TRBV9|.|.|TRBJ1-2
CASTSTHYGYTF
TGTGCCAGCACCAGTACCCACTATGGCTACACCTTC
>TRBV30|.|TRBD1|TRBJ2-7
CAWSFNRGLGEQYF
TGTGCCTGGAGTTTCAACAGGGGGCTTGGCGAGCAGTACTTC